The rows below give T cell receptor beta chains drawn from one sample of a study of blood T cells in healthy people across ages. MiXCR was run by TCRdb on the 5' RACE reads, yielding one entry per CDR3 protein. The sample has approximately 800,000 distinct CDR3 sequences, 58% seen once. The sequenced sample consisted of blood. These receptors all stem from a man younger than 40 in good health. Each CDR3 is given with its conserved first and last residue. The D gene is left open where the match is weak. Some rows have no size entry. The others give once, few or many, or a class for an expanded clone.

size: -
V: TRBV28
J: TRBJ2-7
D: TRBD2
DNA: TGTGCCAGCAGTCTCCCGGGACTAGCGGGAGTATACGAGCAGTACTTC
CDR3: CASSLPGLAGVYEQYF

size: few
V: TRBV6-6
J: TRBJ1-2
D: -
DNA: TGTGCCAGCAGTTTGGACTCCGGCGCGTATGGCTACACCTTC
CDR3: CASSLDSGAYGYTF

size: -
V: TRBV7-6
J: TRBJ2-7
D: TRBD1
DNA: TGTGCCAGCAGCTCCGGGACAGGGGTGGCCTACGAGCAGTACTTC
CDR3: CASSSGTGVAYEQYF

size: -
V: TRBV6-2/TRBV6-3
J: TRBJ1-2
D: -
DNA: TGTGCCAGCAGTTACTCACGGAATAACTATGGCTACACCTTC
CDR3: CASSYSRNNYGYTF

size: -
V: TRBV5-1
J: TRBJ2-4
D: -
DNA: TGCGCCAGCAGCTTCAAGGGGGTCGGAGAGCAGTACTTC
CDR3: CASSFKGVGEQYF

size: -
V: TRBV7-8
J: TRBJ2-1
D: -
DNA: TGTGCCAGCAGCCTAGGGGGTGTTTCACCATACAATGAGCAGTTCTTC
CDR3: CASSLGGVSPYNEQFF

size: -
V: TRBV12-3/TRBV12-4
J: TRBJ1-1
D: -
DNA: TGTGCCAGCAGTTTCTTCCCCGGGTCGGCTGGAACTGAAGCTTTCTTT
CDR3: CASSFFPGSAGTEAFF

size: -
V: TRBV2
J: TRBJ1-5
D: TRBD1
DNA: TGTGCCAGAGGGTCACAGGGGGCAGGACAGCCCCAGCATTTT
CDR3: CARGSQGAGQPQHF

size: -
V: TRBV7-2
J: TRBJ2-1
D: TRBD1
DNA: TGTGCCAGCAGCCCCCTAAGCTGGTCTCAGGGGGAGCAGTTCTTT
CDR3: CASSPLSWSQGEQFF

size: -
V: TRBV5-1
J: TRBJ1-4
D: -
DNA: TGCGCCAGCAGCTTCGGGTCCCAGAGGGGGGAGATGTTTTTT
CDR3: CASSFGSQRGEMFF

size: -
V: TRBV2
J: TRBJ2-5
D: -
DNA: TGTGCCAGCAGTCCTTTCGACAGGACGGCAGAGACCCAGTACTTC
CDR3: CASSPFDRTAETQYF

size: -
V: TRBV9
J: TRBJ2-3
D: -
DNA: TGTGCCAGCAGCTCAACAGAGGGGTATACAGATACGCAGTATTTT
CDR3: CASSSTEGYTDTQYF

size: -
V: TRBV4-2
J: TRBJ2-4
D: TRBD1
DNA: TGTGCCAGCAGCCAGACTGGACAGGCCGAAAACATTCAGTACTTC
CDR3: CASSQTGQAENIQYF

size: few
V: TRBV29-1
J: TRBJ2-7
D: TRBD1
DNA: TGCAGCGTTGACGGACAGGGGGGTGACGAGCAGTACTTC
CDR3: CSVDGQGGDEQYF

size: -
V: TRBV16
J: TRBJ1-6
D: -
DNA: TGTGCCAGCAGCCCTCTGATCTCGGAAGGGTCACCCCTCCACTTT
CDR3: CASSPLISEGSPLHF

size: -
V: TRBV4-3
J: TRBJ2-2
D: -
DNA: TGCGCCAGCAGCCAAGAGGGGGGACTCTACACCGGGGAGCTGTTTTTT
CDR3: CASSQEGGLYTGELFF

size: -
V: TRBV20-1
J: TRBJ2-1
D: -
DNA: TGCAGTGCTCCTACAGGGTTCGAGGCCGATGAGCAGTTCTTC
CDR3: CSAPTGFEADEQFF

size: -
V: TRBV7-8
J: TRBJ2-1
D: -
DNA: TGTGCCAGCAGCTTAGGAAAAGCGGTATCCTACAATGAGCAGTTCTTC
CDR3: CASSLGKAVSYNEQFF

size: -
V: TRBV10-3
J: TRBJ2-2
D: TRBD1
DNA: TGTGCCATCAGGGCGGGACAGGGTACCGGGGAGCTGTTTTTT
CDR3: CAIRAGQGTGELFF

size: few
V: TRBV18
J: TRBJ1-1
D: -
DNA: TGTGCCAGCTCACCTCTACGACAGGAAGTCTATGGAGCTTTCTTT
CDR3: CASSPLRQEVYGAFF

size: -
V: TRBV20-1
J: TRBJ2-1
D: -
DNA: TGCAGTGCTCCCCTTACTAGCACCTACAATGAGCAGTTCTTC
CDR3: CSAPLTSTYNEQFF

size: few
V: TRBV7-3
J: TRBJ2-1
D: -
DNA: TGTGCCAGCAGCTTAACGGGATCGGACGGGGACAATGAGCAGTTCTTC
CDR3: CASSLTGSDGDNEQFF

size: -
V: TRBV7-9
J: TRBJ1-2
D: TRBD1
DNA: TGTGCCAGCAGTTACCCACAGGGGAGTGGCTATGGCTACACCTTC
CDR3: CASSYPQGSGYGYTF

size: -
V: TRBV7-3
J: TRBJ2-1
D: TRBD2
DNA: TGTGCCAGCTCCCGGGAAGCGGGAGGGTCCAATGAGCAGTTCTTC
CDR3: CASSREAGGSNEQFF

size: -
V: TRBV6-1
J: TRBJ1-2
D: -
DNA: TGTGCCAGCATTAGCAGGGGCTATGGCTACACCTTC
CDR3: CASISRGYGYTF

size: -
V: TRBV9
J: TRBJ2-5
D: -
DNA: TGTGCCAGCAGCGTCCAGGGGACTATGGAGACCCAGTACTTC
CDR3: CASSVQGTMETQYF

size: -
V: TRBV4-2
J: TRBJ1-2
D: TRBD1
DNA: TGTGCCAGCAGCCAAAGGACAGGGATGGATGGCTACACCTTC
CDR3: CASSQRTGMDGYTF

size: -
V: TRBV7-2
J: TRBJ2-5
D: -
DNA: TGTGCCAGCAGCCCGAGGGCCAAGGGGGAGACCCAGTACTTC
CDR3: CASSPRAKGETQYF

size: -
V: TRBV12-3/TRBV12-4
J: TRBJ2-1
D: TRBD2
DNA: TGTGCCAGCAGTTTCGGACTAGCGGAAAATGAGCAGTTCTTC
CDR3: CASSFGLAENEQFF

size: -
V: TRBV20-1
J: TRBJ2-5
D: TRBD2
DNA: TGCAGTGCGGGGACTAGCGGGAGTACCTACAATGAGCAGTACTTC
CDR3: CSAGTSGSTYNEQYF

size: -
V: TRBV20-1
J: TRBJ2-7
D: -
DNA: TGCAGTGCTAGAGACCCCGGCGGGACCAACTACGAGCAGTACTTC
CDR3: CSARDPGGTNYEQYF

size: -
V: TRBV6-1
J: TRBJ1-2
D: TRBD1
DNA: TGTGCCAGCAGTGAAGACAGTCGGGGTTTAAGGGGGCGAGGCTACACCTTC
CDR3: CASSEDSRGLRGRGYTF

size: few
V: TRBV20-1
J: TRBJ2-3
D: -
DNA: TGCAGTGCCCACCTCACGGGAGATACGCAGTATTTT
CDR3: CSAHLTGDTQYF

size: -
V: TRBV20-1
J: TRBJ2-7
D: -
DNA: TGCAGTGCTAGAGGGGGGGGGCCCCAGGACGAGCAGTACTTC
CDR3: CSARGGGPQDEQYF

size: -
V: TRBV20-1
J: TRBJ2-5
D: -
DNA: TGCAGTGCTAGATGGGCCTTTCAAGAGACCCAGTACTTC
CDR3: CSARWAFQETQYF

size: -
V: TRBV9
J: TRBJ2-7
D: TRBD2
DNA: TGTGCCAGCAGCGTAGGGACTAGCGGGGCGTACGAGCAGTACTTC
CDR3: CASSVGTSGAYEQYF

size: -
V: TRBV20-1
J: TRBJ1-2
D: TRBD1
DNA: TGCAGCGCACCCAGGACAGGGGGCGAGGGTGGCTACACCTTC
CDR3: CSAPRTGGEGGYTF

size: few
V: TRBV5-6
J: TRBJ2-7
D: -
DNA: TGTGCCAGCAGCTCCGGGACGGTCAATGAGCAGTACTTC
CDR3: CASSSGTVNEQYF

size: once
V: TRBV7-8
J: TRBJ2-3
D: TRBD2
DNA: TGTTCCAGCAGCTTACCCCCAAAAGCGGGAGGAATTGCAGATACGCAGTATTTT
CDR3: CSSSLPPKAGGIADTQYF

size: -
V: TRBV20-1
J: TRBJ2-1
D: -
DNA: TGCAGTGCTAGATCGGGCGGAATGTACAATGAGCAGTTCTTC
CDR3: CSARSGGMYNEQFF

size: few
V: TRBV6-2/TRBV6-3
J: TRBJ2-5
D: -
DNA: TGTGCCAGCGATGGATTTCAGGAGACCCAGTACTTC
CDR3: CASDGFQETQYF

size: -
V: TRBV6-2/TRBV6-3
J: TRBJ1-4
D: -
DNA: TGTGCCAGCGGGCTTCGTTGGAATGAAAAACTGTTTTTT
CDR3: CASGLRWNEKLFF

size: many
V: TRBV7-9
J: TRBJ2-7
D: -
DNA: TGTGCCAGCAGCTTTGTGGGTCCCTACGAGCAGTACTTC
CDR3: CASSFVGPYEQYF

size: -
V: TRBV5-1
J: TRBJ1-1
D: -
DNA: TGCGCCAGCTATTATACAGTGAACACTGAAGCTTTCTTT
CDR3: CASYYTVNTEAFF

size: few
V: TRBV28
J: TRBJ2-3
D: -
DNA: TGTGCCGGCCCCGGGAACTCCGTGGGGGGGCAGTATTTT
CDR3: CAGPGNSVGGQYF

size: -
V: TRBV7-6
J: TRBJ2-7
D: -
DNA: TGTGCCAGCAGCCCCGCTTGGAGCTCCTACAATGGGCAGTACTTC
CDR3: CASSPAWSSYNGQYF